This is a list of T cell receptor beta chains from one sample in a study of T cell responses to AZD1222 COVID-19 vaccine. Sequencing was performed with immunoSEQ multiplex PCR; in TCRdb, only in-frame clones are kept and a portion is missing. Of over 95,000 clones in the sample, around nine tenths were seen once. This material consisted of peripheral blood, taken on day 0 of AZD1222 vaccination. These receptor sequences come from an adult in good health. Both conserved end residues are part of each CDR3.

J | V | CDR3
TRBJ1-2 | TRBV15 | CATSAGGLVRGYTF
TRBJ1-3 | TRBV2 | CASKGQHSGNTIYF
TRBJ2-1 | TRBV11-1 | CASSPQLAEGYNEQFF
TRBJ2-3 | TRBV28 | CASTIGGGQEDLSDTQYF
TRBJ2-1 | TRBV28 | CASSFGGGLRAQFF
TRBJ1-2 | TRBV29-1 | CSVEGGQGLWGYTF
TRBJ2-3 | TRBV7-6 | CASSSSGTSGTDTQYF
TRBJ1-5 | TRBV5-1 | CASSRSGGTSNQPQHF
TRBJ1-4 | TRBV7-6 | CASTSRGVDNEKLFF
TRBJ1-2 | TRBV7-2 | CASSLFSIPDYGYTF
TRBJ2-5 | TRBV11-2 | CASSPGQAGETQYF
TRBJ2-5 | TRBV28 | CASSRGLAGTLETQYF
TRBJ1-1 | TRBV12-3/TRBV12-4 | CASSLAAVTEAFF
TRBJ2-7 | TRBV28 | CASSLQENLGLGEQYF
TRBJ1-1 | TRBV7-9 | CASSYSAPGNTEAFF
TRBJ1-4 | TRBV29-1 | CSVERQEGEKLFF
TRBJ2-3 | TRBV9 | CASSVLAGITDTQYF
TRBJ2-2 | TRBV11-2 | CASSSSGGWTGELFF
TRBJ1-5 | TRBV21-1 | CASSACVGASVLCNQPQHF
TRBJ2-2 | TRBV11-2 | CASKTSAYTGELFF
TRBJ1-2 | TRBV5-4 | CASSLAADNYGYTF